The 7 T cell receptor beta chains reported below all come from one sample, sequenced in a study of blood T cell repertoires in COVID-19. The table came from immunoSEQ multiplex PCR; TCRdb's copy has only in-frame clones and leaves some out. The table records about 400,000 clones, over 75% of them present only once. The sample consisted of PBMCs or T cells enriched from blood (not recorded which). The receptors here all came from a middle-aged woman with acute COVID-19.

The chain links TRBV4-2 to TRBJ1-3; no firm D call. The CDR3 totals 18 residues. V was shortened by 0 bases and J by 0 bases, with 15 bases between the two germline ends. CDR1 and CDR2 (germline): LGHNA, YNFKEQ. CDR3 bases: TGTGCCAGCAGCCAAGAGTTATTTCATAGCAGCTCTGGAAACACCATATATTTT. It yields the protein CASSQELFHSSSGNTIYF.

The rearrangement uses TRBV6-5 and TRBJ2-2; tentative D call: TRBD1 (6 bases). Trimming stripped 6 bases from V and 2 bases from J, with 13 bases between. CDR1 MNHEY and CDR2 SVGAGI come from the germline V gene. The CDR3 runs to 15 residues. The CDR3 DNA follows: TGTGCCAGCAGCCGAAACAGGGCCAACACCGGGGAGCTGTTTTTT. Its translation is CASSRNRANTGELFF.

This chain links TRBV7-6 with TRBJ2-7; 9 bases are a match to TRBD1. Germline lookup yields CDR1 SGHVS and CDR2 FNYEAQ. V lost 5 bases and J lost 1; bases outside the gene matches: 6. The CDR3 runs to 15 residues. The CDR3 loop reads CASSPLDRGSYEQYF. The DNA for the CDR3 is TGTGCCAGCAGCCCATTAGACAGGGGGTCCTACGAGCAGTACTTC.

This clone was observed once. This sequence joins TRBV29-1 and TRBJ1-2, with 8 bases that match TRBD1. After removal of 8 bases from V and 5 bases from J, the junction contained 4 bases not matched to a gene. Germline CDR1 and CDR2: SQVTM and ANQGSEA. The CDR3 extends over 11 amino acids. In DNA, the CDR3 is TGCAGCCTCAGACAGGGGTATGGCTACACCTTC. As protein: CSLRQGYGYTF.

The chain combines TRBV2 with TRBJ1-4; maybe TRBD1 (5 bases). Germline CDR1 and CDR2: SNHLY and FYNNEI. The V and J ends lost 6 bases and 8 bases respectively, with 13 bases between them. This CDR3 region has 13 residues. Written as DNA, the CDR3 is TGTGCCAGCAGGGCGGGGGAAAGGGAAAAACTGTTTTTT. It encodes CASRAGEREKLFF.

CDR3 nucleotides: TGCAGCGTTGATAGACAGGGGCTAAAAGAAGCTTTCTTT. Residues: CSVDRQGLKEAFF. The chain is built from TRBV29-1 and TRBJ1-1; 8 bases align to TRBD1. The V gene's germline CDR1 is SQVTM and CDR2 ANQGSEA. V trimming: 3 bases; J trimming: 8 bases; junction bases outside the gene matches: 8. This CDR3 spans 13 amino acids. The full variable domain, with the rest looked up from reference TRBV29-1 and TRBJ1-1, is SAVISQKPSRDICQRGTSLTIQCQVDSQVTMMFWYRQQPGQSLTLIATANQGSEATYESGFVIDKFPISRPNLTFSTLTVSNMSPEDSSIYLCSVDRQGLKEAFFGQGTRLTVV.

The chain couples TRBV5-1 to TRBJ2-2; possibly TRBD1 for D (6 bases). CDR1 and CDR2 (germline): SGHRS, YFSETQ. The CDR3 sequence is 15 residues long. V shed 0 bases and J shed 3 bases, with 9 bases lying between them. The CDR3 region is CASSLDRADTGELFF. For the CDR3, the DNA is TGCGCCAGCAGCTTGGACAGGGCGGACACCGGGGAGCTGTTTTTT.